These 22 T cell receptor beta chains were sequenced from one sample in a study of blood T cell repertoires in COVID-19. The table came from immunoSEQ multiplex PCR; TCRdb's copy has only in-frame clones and leaves some out. The sample includes hundreds of thousands of clones, about four fifths of them seen just once. What was sequenced was PBMCs or T cells enriched from blood (not recorded which). All receptors come from a woman between 40 and 50 years old who had been exposed to COVID-19.

This chain connects TRBV4-2 to TRBJ1-2; no clear D. V lost 1 base to trimming and J lost 2 bases, with 5 bases between them. The CDR3 has 13 amino acids. Germline CDR1 reads LGHNA; CDR2 reads YNFKEQ. CDR3 residues: CASSQGQNYGYTF. In nucleotides, the CDR3 is TGTGCCAGCAGCCAAGGGCAGAACTATGGCTACACCTTC.

CDR3 sequence (DNA): TGTGCCAGCTGGGGGCCCAACCCCAATTCACCCCTCCACTTT. Its protein is CASWGPNPNSPLHF. The genes are TRBV3-1 (or the pseudogene TRBV3-2) and TRBJ1-6; the D gene is possibly TRBD1 (6 bases). CDR1 and CDR2 from the germline V gene are LGHDT and YNNKEL (reference sequence). The CDR3 totals 14 residues. The ends were cut back, 8 bases at V and 7 bases at J, with 15 bases in the middle.

This chain links TRBV10-3 with TRBJ2-4; possible D gene TRBD2, 5 bases. Trimming removed 7 bases from V and 1 base from J, with 17 bases in between. The CDR3 loop spans 16 amino acids. From germline, CDR1 is ENHRY and CDR2 SYGVKD. CDR3 residues: CAITRMAPGAKNIQYF. The CDR3 nucleotides are TGTGCCATCACCCGGATGGCCCCGGGGGCCAAAAACATTCAGTACTTC.

This clone was counted only a few times. This chain links TRBV7-2 with TRBJ1-1; D may be TRBD1 (5 bases). The CDR3 is 13 amino acids. The germline CDR1 and CDR2 sequences are SGHTA and FQGNSA. V was cut by 5 bases and J by 6 bases, with 13 bases left in between. The CDR3 bases are TGTGCCAGCAGCCCCCGGGGGAGGCCTGAAGCTTTCTTT. Translation: CASSPRGRPEAFF.

This clone occurred many times. The V call is TRBV7-9, the J call TRBJ2-3, with 9 bases matching TRBD2. In germline, CDR1 is SEHNR, CDR2 FQNEAQ (reference sequence). Trimming took 5 bases from V and 4 from J; bases not matched to a gene: 7. The CDR3 contains 15 residues. The CDR3 coding sequence is TGTGCCAGCAGCCCAATGGCGGGGGGGCCAGATACGCAGTATTTT. Its translation is CASSPMAGGPDTQYF.

J is TRBJ2-7 and V is TRBV28; D may be TRBD2 (5 bases). The CDR3 length is 12 residues. CDR1 is MDHEN, CDR2 SYDVKM, per germline. V shed 7 bases and J shed 4 bases, with 11 bases lying between them. CDR3 residues: CASTGAAYEQYF. DNA of the CDR3: TGTGCCAGCACTGGAGCGGCGTACGAGCAGTACTTC.

V and J are TRBV7-3 and TRBJ2-1, with 11 bases aligning to TRBD1. This CDR3 spans 16 amino acids. V gave up 2 bases and J gave up 7 bases; unmatched junction bases: 7. CDR1 is SGHTA, CDR2 FQGTGA, per germline. The DNA of the CDR3 is TGTGCCAGCAGCTTAGGGACAGGGGGAATGGGAAATGAGCAGTTCTTC. Residues: CASSLGTGGMGNEQFF.

A few counts support this clone. This rearrangement joins TRBV2 to TRBJ2-7; 10 nucleotides align to TRBD1. The CDR3 is 18 amino acids. V lost 6 bases to trimming and J lost 0 bases; unmatched junction nucleotides: 14. The germline CDR1 and CDR2 sequences are SNHLY and FYNNEI. The CDR3 nucleotides are TGTGCCAGCAGGTGGGGACAGGGGAAAGGAACGGGCTCCTACGAGCAGTACTTC. It translates to CASRWGQGKGTGSYEQYF.

CDR3 sequence: CASSLSLAATGELFF. The CDR3, as DNA: TGTGCCAGCAGTTTATCTTTGGCGGCCACCGGGGAGCTGTTTTTT. The rearrangement links TRBV27 to TRBJ2-2; D gene unclear. V dropped 0 bases and J dropped 4 bases, with 9 bases sitting between them. The CDR3 is 15 amino acids. CDR1 and CDR2 from the germline V gene are MNHEY and SMNVEV (reference sequence).

V is TRBV5-3 and J is TRBJ1-5, with TRBD1 matching over 12 bases. TRBV5-3 is flagged as an ORF with uncertain function. Trimming removed 0 bases from V and 2 bases from J; junction bases left unmatched: 6. This CDR3 comprises 18 residues. The DNA for the CDR3 is TGTGCCAGAAGCTTGGGGGACAGGGGGCGAATCGGCAATCAGCCCCAGCATTTT. Its protein product is CARSLGDRGRIGNQPQHF.

A few counts support this clone. This chain joins TRBV28 and TRBJ2-7, with D perhaps TRBD1 (5 bases). Germline assignment: CDR1 MDHEN and CDR2 SYDVKM. This CDR3 has 15 residues. The V end lost 2 bases, the J end lost 4 bases, and 15 bases lay between the germline ends. CDR3 loop: CASSLAGPSGYEQYF. The CDR3 DNA reads as TGTGCCAGCAGTTTAGCAGGGCCCTCTGGGTACGAGCAGTACTTC.

This sequence joins TRBV4-3 and TRBJ2-5; 8 bases map to TRBD1. This CDR3 is 19 amino acids long. CDR1 and CDR2 (germline): LGHNA, YSLEER. V gave up 1 base and J gave up 0 bases; unmatched junction bases: 13. CDR3 bases: TGCGCCAGCAGCCAAGTTACAGGGGGGAATTCCTGGTACCAAGAGACCCAGTACTTC. Its protein product is CASSQVTGGNSWYQETQYF.

The chain combines TRBV7-8 with TRBJ1-1, with no clear D. CDR3 length: 15 amino acids. The V gene lost 5 bases and the J gene lost 3 bases, with 16 bases spanning the gap. Germline V gene lookup returns CDR1 SGHVS and CDR2 FQNEAQ. CDR3 region: CASSPLQEAYTEAFF. The DNA for the CDR3 is TGTGCCAGCAGCCCCCTCCAGGAGGCGTACACTGAAGCTTTCTTT. Looking up the rest from reference TRBV7-8 and TRBJ1-1 gives the full variable domain: GAGVSQSPRYKVAKRGQDVALRCDPISGHVSLFWYQQALGQGPEFLTYFQNEAQLDKSGLPSDRFFAERPEGSVSTLKIQRTQQEDSAVYLCASSPLQEAYTEAFFGQGTRLTVV.

V gene TRBV10-3 combines with J gene TRBJ1-1; D uncertain. The V end lost 2 bases, the J end lost 1 base, and 8 bases lay between the germline ends. This CDR3 comprises 14 residues. Per the germline V gene, CDR1 is ENHRY and CDR2 is SYGVKD. CDR3 coding DNA: TGTGCCATCAGTGAGGAGGGTCGGAACACTGAAGCTTTCTTT. Translating it yields CAISEEGRNTEAFF.

The CDR3 bases are TGCGCCAGCAGAGGTGGGCGTGTGCAAGAGACCCAGTACTTC. It specifies CASRGGRVQETQYF. The chain has TRBV5-1 and TRBJ2-5; D gene ambiguous. The germline CDR1 and CDR2 sequences are SGHRS and YFSETQ. CDR3 length: 14 amino acids. V lost 5 bases, J lost 2 bases, and 13 bases lay in between.

In its sample, this clone was seen a few times. This chain uses TRBV3-1 (or the pseudogene TRBV3-2) with TRBJ1-4; 7 nucleotides align to TRBD1. Germline V gives CDR1 LGHDT, CDR2 YNNKEL (reference sequence). The J segment lost 4 bases and the V segment lost 4 bases, leaving 6 bases of the junction unmatched. The CDR3 consists of 15 residues. CDR3 loop: CASSLKTGDNEKLFF. In nucleotides, the CDR3 is TGTGCCAGCAGCCTCAAAACAGGGGATAATGAAAAACTGTTTTTT.

The V and J genes are TRBV11-3 and TRBJ2-3, with a possible D match to TRBD1 (5 bases). Trimming removed 5 bases at V and 0 bases at J, with 12 bases between. This CDR3 has 15 amino acids. Per the germline V gene, CDR1 is SGHNT and CDR2 is YENEEA. The CDR3 reads CASSLSRVSTDTQYF. Here the CDR3 DNA reads TGTGCCAGCAGCCTGAGCAGGGTCAGCACAGATACGCAGTATTTT.

The rearrangement uses TRBV4-1 and TRBJ2-5, with D possibly matching TRBD2 (6 bases). CDR3 length: 17 residues. The germline gives CDR1 MGHRA, CDR2 YSYEKL. V lost 4 bases to trimming and J lost 1 base, with 19 bases between them. DNA for the CDR3: TGCGCCAGCAGCCTGGGTGCAGCCCGGCGGGGCCAAGAGACCCAGTACTTC. Amino acids: CASSLGAARRGQETQYF.

V and J are TRBV28 and TRBJ1-4; maybe TRBD1 (6 bases). The CDR3 sequence is 17 residues long. V lost 1 base and J 5 bases, leaving 17 bases between the germline ends. CDR1 is MDHEN and CDR2 is SYDVKM in the germline V gene. CDR3 nucleotides: TGTGCCAGCAGTTTATCCCTGATGACAGGCCGAAATGAAAAACTGTTTTTT. It encodes CASSLSLMTGRNEKLFF. The variable domain in full, completed from reference TRBV28 and TRBJ1-4, reads DVKVTQSSRYLVKRTGEKVFLECVQDMDHENMFWYRQDPGLGLRLIYFSYDVKMKEKGDIPEGYSVSREKKERFSLILESASTNQTSMYLCASSLSLMTGRNEKLFFGSGTQLSVL.

The chain is built from TRBV4-1 and TRBJ1-1; 8 bases are shared with TRBD1. The CDR3 totals 16 residues. Germline CDR1 reads MGHRA; CDR2 reads YSYEKL. V gave up 4 bases and J gave up 0 bases; unmatched junction bases: 7. In nucleotides, the CDR3 is TGCGCCAGCAGCCCTACCCAGGGACAGGTGAACACTGAAGCTTTCTTT. It specifies CASSPTQGQVNTEAFF.

In its sample, this clone was seen many times. The chain joins TRBV5-4 to TRBJ2-2, with a weak D call TRBD2 (6 bases). Germline V gene lookup returns CDR1 SGHNT and CDR2 YYREEE (reference sequence). The CDR3 is 15 residues long. V dropped 4 bases and J dropped 5 bases, with 15 bases sitting between them. CDR3 DNA: TGTGCCAGCAGCCTCCGAACGGGGGTAACCGGGGAGCTGTTTTTT. Encoded protein: CASSLRTGVTGELFF.

This clone was recorded at least ten times. The rearrangement joins TRBV19 to TRBJ1-4; D call uncertain. This CDR3 has 14 amino acids. Trimming took 5 bases from V and 6 from J, leaving 13 bases between them. Germline-derived CDR1 and CDR2 are LNHDA and SQIVND (reference sequence). The CDR3 DNA reads as TGTGCCAGTAGTCGGGGTCCCGGAGATGAAAAACTGTTTTTT. It is translated as CASSRGPGDEKLFF.